The subject of this entry is one T cell receptor (beta chain). Antigen specificity is unknown. Unmatched junction bases numbered 5, after V lost 6 bases and J lost 4 bases. The CDR3 is 15 amino acids. In germline, CDR1 is SGHNT, CDR2 YENEEA. This specimen belongs to a study of cytomegalovirus exposure and HLA in healthy donors. Across the whole study: When 398 donors were genotyped, 80% to 90% of them were found to fall in the Caucasian-associated ancestry cluster. Regarding the study as a whole: Most TCR sequences were rare, but some public TCRs occurred in many donors. Most TCR beta V segments were productive about 90% or about 30% of the time in an earlier analysis. Reports described diagnosis of cytomegalovirus status by the classifier as highly specific and sensitive.

A multiplex PCR was run with 60 Vbeta primers and 13 Jbeta primers. Sequencing was performed with immunoSEQ multiplex PCR; in TCRdb, only in-frame clones are kept and a portion is missing. The repertoire holds a few hundred thousand clones, with more than 85% as singletons. This clonotype was sampled from a woman aged 18-29 years in good health and CMV-seronegative. Material for sequencing was PBMCs. The chain has TRBV11-3 and TRBJ2-1; TRBD2 agrees at 11 bases. The CDR3 DNA is TGTGCCAGCAGTCCCGGGACTAGCGGTTACAATGAGCAGTTCTTC. Amino acids: CASSPGTSGYNEQFF.